Below are 15 T cell receptor beta chains sequenced from a single sample in a study of blood T cells in healthy people across ages. Next came a second PCR, run for roughly 6 to 11 cycles, which used a sample-barcoded 5' primer along with a J-beta primer mix. TCRdb used MiXCR to reprocess the 5' RACE reads, holding one entry per CDR3 protein. The sample holds 700,000 to 900,000 distinct CDR3 sequences, around a quarter seen once. The same sample was also studied in work on T cells of mothers and their children.

Sequencing used blood. These TCRs come from a boy aged 5-17 years in good health.

This clonotype was counted a few times. The chain links TRBV5-1 to TRBJ1-4; TRBD1 is a possible D gene (5 bases). Germline lookup yields CDR1 SGHRS and CDR2 YFSETQ. With 7 bases removed from V and 6 bases from J, the gap between germline ends came to 19 bases. CDR3 size: 15 residues. The CDR3 sequence is CASHRTWGNDEKLFF. CDR3 sequence (DNA): TGCGCCAGCCACCGTACTTGGGGGAACGATGAAAAACTGTTTTTT.

This clonotype was recorded a few times. This chain links TRBV20-1 with TRBJ1-1, with a possible D match to TRBD1 (6 bases). In germline, CDR1 is DFQATT, CDR2 SNEGSKA (reference sequence). This CDR3 is 17 amino acids long. V dropped 0 bases and J dropped 4 bases, with 21 bases sitting between them. For the CDR3, the DNA is TGCAGTGCTAGAGATCTTGGGGGGGGCGGTAGGGGCACTGAAGCTTTCTTT. Protein product: CSARDLGGGGRGTEAFF.

The V and J genes are TRBV7-2 and TRBJ2-1, with 8 positions matching TRBD2. The J call is in doubt because the DNA end fits TRBJ2-7 better. This CDR3 has 14 amino acids. Germline V gene sequence: CDR1 SGHTA, CDR2 FQGNSA. CDR3 DNA: TGTGCCAGCAGCTTATGGTCGGGGGGGAACGAGCAGTACTTC. Translation: CASSLWSGGNEQYF.

This clonotype turned up a few times. This chain links TRBV7-9 with TRBJ2-5; maybe TRBD1 (6 bases). The J call may not be correct, given that the DNA end is closer to TRBJ2-1. Germline lookup yields CDR1 SEHNR and CDR2 FQNEAQ (reference sequence). The CDR3 is 12 residues long. CDR3 loop: CASSPGVGEQFF. The CDR3 DNA is TGTGCCAGCAGCCCAGGGGTTGGGGAGCAGTTCTTC.

This clonotype has more than one count but fewer than ten. The J gene is TRBJ1-1, the V gene TRBV20-1, with no clear D. The CDR3 runs 14 residues. Trimming removed 0 bases from V and 1 base from J, with 9 bases in between. Germline CDR1 reads DFQATT; CDR2 reads SNEGSKA (reference sequence). CDR3 in DNA: TGCAGTGCTAGAGAAGGGAGGTGGAACACTGAAGCTTTCTTT. Translating it yields CSAREGRWNTEAFF.

The J gene is TRBJ2-5, the V gene TRBV15; 11 bases align to TRBD2. The CDR3 consists of 17 residues. V lost 6 bases, J lost 4 bases, and 13 bases stayed unmatched. Germline V gene data show CDR1 as LNHNV and CDR2 as YYDKDF (reference sequence). The CDR3 nucleotides read TGTGCCACCAGTACCACTCGGTTTAGCGGGGGGGCAGAGACCCAGTACTTC. It yields the protein CATSTTRFSGGAETQYF.

This chain links TRBV2 with TRBJ2-7, with D uncertain. Between the trimmed V and J ends, which lost 11 bases and 4 bases, there was a span of 12 bases. This CDR3 is 11 amino acids long. CDR1 and CDR2 from the germline V gene are SNHLY and FYNNEI. CDR3: CAGRVGYEQYF. Written as DNA, the CDR3 is TGTGCCGGAAGAGTGGGTTACGAGCAGTACTTC.

This clonotype appeared once. The DNA for the CDR3 is TGTGCCAGCAGTCCCTCCGGGGGGGCCTTTCGGGAGCAGTTCTTC. Protein product: CASSPSGGAFREQFF. The rearrangement links TRBV28 to TRBJ2-5; 8 bases are a match to TRBD2. Judging by the DNA end, TRBJ2-1 fits better; the J call may be wrong. The CDR3 has 15 amino acids. In germline, CDR1 is MDHEN, CDR2 SYDVKM.

This sequence joins TRBV20-1 and TRBJ1-5; perhaps TRBD1 as D (5 bases). Germline V gives CDR1 DFQATT, CDR2 SNEGSKA (reference sequence). The CDR3 runs to 13 residues. V gave up 4 bases and J gave up 5 bases, with 12 bases separating them. CDR3 nucleotide sequence: TGCAGTGCTATAAGGGACCTGGATCAGCCCCAGCATTTT. This codes for CSAIRDLDQPQHF.

There are a few counts of this clonotype. The chain combines TRBV20-1 with TRBJ1-4; possible D gene TRBD1, 5 bases. Trimming took off 3 bases at V and 8 bases at J, with 16 bases between the two ends. Germline assignment: CDR1 DFQATT and CDR2 SNEGSKA (reference sequence). This CDR3 spans 14 amino acids. This CDR3 reads CSASGLQGCEKLFF. The CDR3 bases are TGCAGTGCTAGTGGGTTGCAGGGTTGCGAAAAACTGTTTTTT.

The chain combines TRBV11-2 with TRBJ2-7; tentative D call: TRBD2 (5 bases). With 6 bases removed from V and 3 bases from J, the gap between germline ends came to 21 bases. The CDR3 has 16 amino acids. Germline-derived CDR1 and CDR2 are SGHAT and FQNNGV. The DNA of the CDR3 is TGTGCCAGCAGACCTAGCACCCCCAGGTCGAGCTACGAGCAGTACTTC. Translating it yields CASRPSTPRSSYEQYF. Using reference TRBV11-2 and TRBJ2-7 for the parts outside the CDR3, the full variable domain is EAGVAQSPRYKIIEKRQSVAFWCNPISGHATLYWYQQILGQGPKLLIQFQNNGVVDDSQLPKDRFSAERLKGVDSTLKIQPAKLEDSAVYLCASRPSTPRSSYEQYFGPGTRLTVT.

This sequence joins TRBV6-5 and TRBJ2-7; D is perhaps TRBD1 or TRBD2 (7 bases each). V lost 2 bases, J lost 2 bases, and 13 bases lay in between. CDR1 and CDR2 (germline): MNHEY, SVGAGI. The CDR3 runs to 15 residues. The CDR3 loop reads CASSYGQGGAYEQYF. DNA for the CDR3: TGTGCCAGCAGTTACGGGCAGGGGGGGGCCTACGAGCAGTACTTC.

This sequence joins TRBV9 and TRBJ1-2; 7 positions agree with TRBD1. The CDR3 has 15 residues. Germline CDR1 and CDR2: SGDLS and YYNGEE. V was pared by 0 bases and J by 3 bases, with 5 bases of the junction left unmatched. CDR3 nucleotide sequence: TGTGCCAGCAGCGTAGTAGACAGGGCCTACTATGGCTACACCTTC. Translated, it gives CASSVVDRAYYGYTF. The full variable domain, its missing parts supplied by reference TRBV9 and TRBJ1-2, is DSGVTQTPKHLITATGQRVTLRCSPRSGDLSVYWYQQSLDQGLQFLIQYYNGEERAKGNILERFSAQQFPDLHSELNLSSLELGDSALYFCASSVVDRAYYGYTFGSGTRLTVV.

The table lists this clonotype with a few counts. The V call is TRBV4-1, the J call TRBJ1-5; perhaps TRBD1 as D (5 bases). Germline-derived CDR1 and CDR2 are MGHRA and YSYEKL. With 4 bases removed from V and 4 bases from J, the gap between germline ends came to 11 bases. The CDR3 consists of 14 residues. CDR3 sequence reads: CASSPGPFNQPQHF. The CDR3 DNA reads as TGCGCCAGCAGCCCGGGACCCTTTAATCAGCCCCAGCATTTT.

This clonotype was seen at least ten times. For the CDR3, the DNA is TGTGCCAGCAGCCCGGGACTAGCTGCCGAGCAGTACTTC. Translating it yields CASSPGLAAEQYF. The chain carries TRBV27 and TRBJ2-7, with 9 bases lining up with TRBD2. The CDR3 is 13 residues long. The germline CDR1 and CDR2 sequences are MNHEY and SMNVEV (reference sequence). After removal of 6 bases from V and 6 bases from J, the junction contained 6 bases not matched to a gene.